In this sample, the clone carrying this TCR beta chain turned up once. Recruits, aged roughly 18 to 95 years, lived in 25 or so US areas. Assignment of participants to cohorts was predicated upon participant-reported clinical history. The CDR3 is made up of 13 amino acids. Between the trimmed V and J ends, which lost 5 bases and 5 bases, there was a span of 10 bases. CDR1 and CDR2 from the germline V gene are SEHNR and FQNEAQ (reference sequence). The sample belongs to a study of blood T cell repertoires in COVID-19. Profiling relied on immunoSEQ multiplex PCR, and the TCRdb table lists in-frame clones only, not all of them. In the table there are approximately 210,000 clones, about 76% of which are singletons.

This chain uses TRBV7-9 with TRBJ2-1, with D tentatively TRBD1 (6 bases). The receptor was derived from a woman aged 45-65 years with acute COVID-19. Sequences were obtained from PBMCs or T cells enriched from blood (not recorded which). Here the CDR3 reads CASSSTGNNEQFF. The CDR3 nucleotides read TGTGCCAGCAGCAGCACAGGGAACAATGAGCAGTTCTTC.